The 15 T cell receptor beta chains given below trace back to one sample, sequenced in a study of vaccination effects on CD4 cells after COVID-19. Subsequent to approximately 11 days of culture, CD4+ T cells were isolated. Clones were read by immunoSEQ multiplex PCR, and TCRdb kept only the in-frame ones, dropping some. The sample includes 31,000 or so clones, roughly 70% seen only once; the top ten take approximately 3.6%. Their antigen targets remain unknown. The input for sequencing was CD4+ T cells from PBMCs cultured without peptide, taken before COVID-19 vaccination. These receptors were collected from a human donor who received a COVID-19 vaccine.

The chain has TRBV7-9 and TRBJ2-7, with TRBD1 as a possible D gene (6 bases). V was shortened by 3 bases and J by 3 bases, with 12 bases between the two germline ends. CDR1 and CDR2 from the germline V gene are SEHNR and FQNEAQ (reference sequence). The CDR3 runs to 14 residues. DNA for the CDR3: TGTGCCAGCAGCTTGGACAGTTGGTACTACGAGCAGTACTTC. Translated: CASSLDSWYYEQYF.

This clone was detected only a few times. This chain joins TRBV19 and TRBJ1-2; D remains unclear. Germline assignment: CDR1 LNHDA and CDR2 SQIVND (reference sequence). The CDR3 has 12 amino acids. V lost 7 bases and J lost 5, with 11 bases in between. The CDR3 loop is CASKEGGYGYTF. CDR3 sequence (DNA): TGTGCCAGTAAAGAGGGAGGGTATGGCTACACCTTC.

This chain links TRBV30 with TRBJ2-1; 8 bases are a match to TRBD2. Germline V gives CDR1 GTSNPN, CDR2 SVGIG (reference sequence). This CDR3 region has 17 residues. V gave up 0 bases and J gave up 5 bases; unmatched junction bases: 12. Here the CDR3 reads CAWSVTIVAGIHNEQFF. The CDR3 nucleotides are TGTGCCTGGAGTGTAACGATCGTAGCGGGGATCCACAATGAGCAGTTCTTC.

This clone has just a few counts. The gene calls are TRBV7-9 and TRBJ1-2; no clear D gene. This CDR3 spans 13 amino acids. Germline V gene data show CDR1 as SEHNR and CDR2 as FQNEAQ (reference sequence). V was cut by 2 bases and J by 2 bases, with 6 bases left in between. This chain's CDR3 is CASSLLVNYGYTF. The CDR3 DNA follows: TGTGCCAGCAGCTTACTTGTCAACTATGGCTACACCTTC.

The chain recombines TRBV2 with TRBJ2-7; no clear D. V lost 7 bases and J lost 3, with 22 bases in between. The V gene's germline CDR1 is SNHLY and CDR2 FYNNEI. The CDR3 extends over 16 amino acids. The CDR3 here is CASIGSRQILDYEQYF. The CDR3 DNA reads TGTGCCAGCATAGGTAGTAGACAAATCTTAGACTACGAGCAGTACTTC.

The chain is built from TRBV4-2 and TRBJ2-5, with D perhaps assigned TRBD1 or TRBD2 (6 bases each). CDR3 length equals 16 residues. Between the trimmed V and J ends, which lost 0 bases and 5 bases, there was a span of 16 bases. The V gene's germline CDR1 is LGHNA and CDR2 YNFKEQ. The CDR3 DNA follows: TGTGCCAGCAGCCAAGATACGGGGGCTGTTCGGGAGACCCAGTACTTC. Its protein is CASSQDTGAVRETQYF.

J is TRBJ1-2 and V is TRBV6-5; 11 nucleotides agree with TRBD1. Germline V CDR1 and CDR2: MNHEY, SVGAGI. V lost 4 bases and J lost 2; bases outside the gene matches: 6. This CDR3 spans 16 amino acids. The CDR3 sequence is CASSSPRTGGNYGYTF. The CDR3 region has the DNA TGTGCCAGCAGTTCCCCAAGGACAGGGGGCAACTATGGCTACACCTTC.

V and J are TRBV7-2 and TRBJ1-1; no clear D gene. CDR1 and CDR2 from the germline V gene are SGHTA and FQGNSA. This CDR3 is built from 15 residues. The V and J ends lost 1 base and 4 bases respectively, with 13 bases between them. CDR3 sequence: CASSLVGPGSTEAFF. The CDR3 DNA follows: TGTGCCAGCAGCTTAGTTGGCCCCGGAAGCACTGAAGCTTTCTTT.

This clone came up a few times. The rearrangement uses TRBV6-1 and TRBJ1-3; tentatively, D is TRBD1 (6 bases). V lost 3 bases, J lost 1 base, and 7 bases lay in between. This CDR3 spans 14 amino acids. The germline gives CDR1 MNHNS, CDR2 SASEGT. CDR3 nucleotide sequence: TGTGCCAGCAGTGAGGGGACATCTGGAAACACCATATATTTT. As protein: CASSEGTSGNTIYF.

In its sample, this clone was seen a few times. This sequence joins TRBV18 and TRBJ1-1; 7 positions agree with TRBD1. The germline CDR1 and CDR2 sequences are KGHSH and LQKENI. Trimming removed 4 bases from V and 5 bases from J; junction bases left unmatched: 10. The CDR3 length is 15 residues. CDR3 loop: CASSRDQQGRTEAFF. In DNA form, the CDR3 reads TGTGCCAGCTCACGCGACCAACAGGGGCGAACTGAAGCTTTCTTT.

The chain joins TRBV12-5 to TRBJ1-4; no clear D. V was shortened by 1 base and J by 8 bases, with 8 bases between the two germline ends. CDR1 and CDR2 (germline): LGHNT, FRNRAP. The CDR3 loop spans 13 amino acids. The CDR3 is CASGLGVGEKLFF. The CDR3, as DNA: TGTGCTAGTGGTTTGGGAGTTGGCGAAAAACTGTTTTTT. Full variable domain (rest looked up from reference TRBV12-5 and TRBJ1-4): DARVTQTPRHKVTEMGQEVTMRCQPILGHNTVFWYRQTMMQGLELLAYFRNRAPLDDSGMPKDRFSAEMPDATLATLKIQPSEPRDSAVYFCASGLGVGEKLFFGSGTQLSVL.

The chain is built from TRBV6-5 and TRBJ2-3; D could derive from TRBD1 or TRBD2 (7 bases each). V lost 8 bases and J 7 bases, leaving 22 bases between the germline ends. The CDR3 extends over 15 amino acids. CDR1 is MNHEY, CDR2 SVGAGI, per germline. The CDR3 DNA reads TGTGCCAGCTCCAATCAGGGGGGGGGTAGAAATACGCAGTATTTT. It is translated as CASSNQGGGRNTQYF.

The chain joins TRBV3-1 (or the pseudogene TRBV3-2) to TRBJ2-5; 9 positions agree with TRBD1. CDR1 is LGHDT and CDR2 is YNNKEL in the germline V gene (reference sequence). The CDR3 is 18 amino acids. Trimming took 0 bases from V and 4 from J; bases not matched to a gene: 12. CDR3 amino acids: CASSQDLGTGGASETQYF. CDR3 nucleotides: TGTGCCAGCAGCCAAGATCTGGGCACAGGGGGCGCCTCAGAGACCCAGTACTTC.

The V gene is TRBV2, the J gene TRBJ1-5; 7 bases line up with TRBD1. There are 14 residues in the CDR3. V lost 5 bases to trimming and J lost 7 bases; unmatched junction nucleotides: 8. The germline gives CDR1 SNHLY, CDR2 FYNNEI. Written as DNA, the CDR3 is TGTGCCAGCAGTACAGAGGGGGCTGGACAGCCCCAGCATTTT. Protein sequence: CASSTEGAGQPQHF.

CDR3: CASSLVANEKLFF. CDR3 nucleotides: TGCGCCAGCAGCTTGGTGGCTAATGAAAAACTGTTTTTT. The chain links TRBV5-1 to TRBJ1-4, with unresolved D. The CDR3 runs 13 residues. Germline values: CDR1 SGHRS, CDR2 YFSETQ. With 0 bases removed from V and 3 bases from J, the gap between germline ends came to 3 bases.